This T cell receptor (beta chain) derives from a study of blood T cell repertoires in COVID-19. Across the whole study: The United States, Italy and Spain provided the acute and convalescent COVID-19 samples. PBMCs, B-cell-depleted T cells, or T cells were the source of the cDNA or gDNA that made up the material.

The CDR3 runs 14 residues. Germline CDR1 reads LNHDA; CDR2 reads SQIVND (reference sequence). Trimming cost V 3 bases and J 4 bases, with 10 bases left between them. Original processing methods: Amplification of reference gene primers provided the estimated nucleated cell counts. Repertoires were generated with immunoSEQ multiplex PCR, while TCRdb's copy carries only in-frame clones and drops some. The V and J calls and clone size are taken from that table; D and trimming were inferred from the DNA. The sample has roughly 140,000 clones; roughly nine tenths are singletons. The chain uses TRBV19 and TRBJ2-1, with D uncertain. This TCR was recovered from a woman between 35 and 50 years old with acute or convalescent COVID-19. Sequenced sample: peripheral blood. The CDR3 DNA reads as TGTGCCAGTAGTATTCTAGGAACTTACAATGAGCAGTTCTTC. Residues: CASSILGTYNEQFF.